A single sample is the source of the 22 T cell receptor beta chains below, sequenced in a study of blood T cells in healthy people across ages. A second PCR, run for 7 to 11 cycles, used a sample-barcoded 5' primer plus a J-beta primer mix. TCRdb re-derived calls from the 5' RACE reads in MiXCR, one entry per CDR3 protein. This sample has more than 450,000 distinct CDR3 sequences, with over 25% found just once. Another study also made use of these data, one on T cells of mothers and their children.

The sequencing sample was made of blood. These receptor sequences come from a boy under 10 years old in good health.

A few counts support this clonotype. This chain uses TRBV12-3 or TRBV12-4 with TRBJ2-1; 8 bases map to TRBD2. V shed 3 bases and J 0 bases; nucleotides not matched to a gene: 10. The CDR3 runs to 18 residues. This chain's CDR3 is CASSLAVTSANSYNEQFF. The CDR3 DNA reads as TGTGCCAGCAGTTTGGCGGTGACTAGCGCCAACTCCTACAATGAGCAGTTCTTC.

Written as DNA, the CDR3 is TGCAGTGCTAGAGATCTGCCCCCCAGTTTTTCCTACGAGCAGTACTTC. This sequence encodes CSARDLPPSFSYEQYF. This sequence joins TRBV20-1 and TRBJ2-7, with D unresolved. CDR1 and CDR2 (germline): DFQATT, SNEGSKA (reference sequence). There are 16 residues in the CDR3. Between the trimmed V and J ends, which lost 0 bases and 1 base, there was a span of 16 bases.

Worth noting for this clonotype: One junction end disagrees with the germline gene, perhaps due to a read error. This CDR3 is CAGSSDWAGELFF. The CDR3 nucleotides read TGCGCCGGCAGCTCGGACTGGGCCGGGGAGCTGTTTTTT. J is TRBJ2-2 and V is TRBV5-1; TRBD2 might be the D (5 bases). Looked up from germline, CDR1 is SGHRS and CDR2 is YFSETQ. The CDR3 runs 13 residues.

As regards this clonotype: Germline is not matched at one junction end, which may reflect a read error. This chain links TRBV12-3 or TRBV12-4 with TRBJ2-5; 11 positions agree with TRBD2. The CDR3 is 16 amino acids. The CDR3 DNA reads TGTGCCTGCAGTCGTACTAGCGGGGGCCCCCAAGAGACCCAGTACTTC. Translating it yields CACSRTSGGPQETQYF.

The chain uses TRBV7-2 and TRBJ1-2; TRBD1 agrees at 8 bases. The V gene end was trimmed by 5 bases and the J gene end by 5 bases; junction bases not matched to a gene: 4. CDR3 size: 13 residues. The germline CDR1 and CDR2 sequences are SGHTA and FQGNSA. Here the CDR3 reads CASSKDRAYGYTF. CDR3 nucleotide sequence: TGTGCCAGCAGCAAGGACAGGGCATATGGCTACACCTTC.

The chain couples TRBV7-2 to TRBJ2-2, with D maybe TRBD1 (5 bases). CDR3 length: 16 residues. Germline assignment: CDR1 SGHTA and CDR2 FQGNSA. V lost 4 bases and J 5 bases, leaving 17 bases between the germline ends. This chain's CDR3 is CASSSPWTIVTGELFF. The CDR3 DNA sequence: TGTGCCAGCAGCTCCCCTTGGACAATCGTGACCGGGGAGCTGTTTTTT. The variable domain in full, completed from reference TRBV7-2 and TRBJ2-2, reads GAGVSQSPSNKVTEKGKDVELRCDPISGHTALYWYRQSLGQGLEFLIYFQGNSAPDKSGLPSDRFSAERTGGSVSTLTIQRTQQEDSAVYLCASSSPWTIVTGELFFGEGSRLTVL.

This clonotype was counted between two and nine times. The chain has TRBV7-2 and TRBJ1-1, with TRBD1 as a possible D gene (5 bases). The CDR3 runs 15 residues. V lost 6 bases and J lost 4, with 18 bases in between. Germline V gives CDR1 SGHTA, CDR2 FQGNSA. The CDR3 sequence is CASSDSLRVGTEAFF. The CDR3 nucleotides are TGTGCCAGCAGTGACAGTCTCAGGGTGGGCACTGAAGCTTTCTTT.

This clonotype was seen only a few times. The rearrangement uses TRBV5-1 and TRBJ1-5, with unresolved D. The CDR3 is made up of 13 amino acids. Germline CDR1 is SGHRS and CDR2 is YFSETQ. V was clipped by 0 bases and J by 9 bases, with 10 bases between them. In nucleotides, the CDR3 is TGCGCCAGCAGCTTGGACAATTTGGGGCCCCAGCATTTT. Encoded protein: CASSLDNLGPQHF.

This rearrangement joins TRBV20-1 to TRBJ2-1, with TRBD1 identical over 10 bases. The DNA end is more similar to TRBJ2-7, so the J call may be wrong. The CDR3 contains 21 residues. Germline-derived CDR1 and CDR2 are DFQATT and SNEGSKA (reference sequence). This chain's CDR3 is CSARGSAPNFGTGVPSYEQYF. In DNA, the CDR3 is TGCAGTGCTAGAGGTTCCGCCCCGAATTTCGGGACAGGGGTTCCCTCCTACGAGCAGTACTTC.

This clonotype has just a few counts. CDR3 loop: CSAHQETQYF. The CDR3 DNA follows: TGCAGCGCTCACCAAGAGACCCAGTACTTC. The chain employs TRBV29-1 and TRBJ2-5; D is undetermined. The V end was cut by 7 bases, the J end by 0 bases, with 3 bases between. The germline gives CDR1 SQVTM, CDR2 ANQGSEA. The CDR3 consists of 10 residues.

V gene TRBV29-1 combines with J gene TRBJ1-2, with D hard to call. Trimming removed 0 bases from V and 4 bases from J, with 6 bases in between. CDR3 length equals 12 residues. The germline CDR1 and CDR2 sequences are SQVTM and ANQGSEA. Here the CDR3 reads CSVEEEGYGYTF. The CDR3 nucleotides are TGCAGCGTTGAAGAGGAAGGCTATGGCTACACCTTC.

This clonotype turned up a few times. This chain joins TRBV6-2 or TRBV6-3 and TRBJ2-7; D not certain. Judging by the DNA end, TRBJ2-5 fits better; the J call may be wrong. Germline V CDR1 and CDR2: MNHEY, SVGEGT. The CDR3 is 16 residues long. The CDR3 here is CASSLPKGSPEETQYF. As DNA, the CDR3 is TGTGCCAGCAGCCTGCCCAAGGGTTCCCCTGAAGAGACCCAGTACTTC.

This clonotype showed up just a few times. The rearrangement uses TRBV9 and TRBJ1-1; maybe TRBD1 (6 bases). Deletions cut 3 bases from V and 8 bases from J, with 17 bases between. This CDR3 is 14 amino acids long. Germline lookup yields CDR1 SGDLS and CDR2 YYNGEE. CDR3 sequence: CASSALSKGGEAFF. Here the CDR3 DNA reads TGTGCCAGCAGCGCGCTTTCCAAAGGGGGGGAAGCTTTCTTT.

This clonotype was counted a few times. This chain uses TRBV9 with TRBJ2-1; 9 nucleotides match TRBD2. The germline V gene encodes CDR1 SGDLS and CDR2 YYNGEE. J was trimmed by 6 bases and V by 4 bases; bases with no gene match: 11. The CDR3 spans 16 residues. Here the CDR3 reads CASSSPFAGGINEQFF. The CDR3, as DNA: TGTGCCAGCAGCTCCCCCTTTGCGGGGGGGATCAATGAGCAGTTCTTC.

This rearrangement joins TRBV7-9 to TRBJ2-2, with unresolved D. Germline CDR1 and CDR2: SEHNR and FQNEAQ (reference sequence). V lost 4 bases and J lost 0, with 12 bases in between. This CDR3 spans 16 amino acids. CDR3 nucleotide sequence: TGTGCCAGCAGCTCCCCTGGAGCGCCGAACACCGGGGAGCTGTTTTTT. Translation: CASSSPGAPNTGELFF.

A single count supports this clonotype. CDR3 in amino acids: CASSSSAGYNEQFF. In nucleotides, the CDR3 is TGTGCCAGCAGCTCCTCAGCGGGATACAATGAGCAGTTCTTC. The chain has TRBV7-2 and TRBJ2-1; the match to TRBD2 covers 7 bases. CDR3 length: 14 residues. Unmatched junction bases numbered 4, after V lost 4 bases and J lost 4 bases. Germline loops: CDR1 SGHTA, CDR2 FQGNSA.

This clonotype was detected a few times. This sequence joins TRBV29-1 and TRBJ2-5; D perhaps matches TRBD1 (6 bases). Judging by the DNA end, TRBJ2-7 fits better; the J call may be wrong. Germline CDR1 reads SQVTM; CDR2 reads ANQGSEA. The CDR3 is made up of 12 amino acids. The CDR3, as DNA: TGCAGCGTCGGACAGCACTCCTACGAGCAGTACTTC. Translated: CSVGQHSYEQYF.

The chain has TRBV14 and TRBJ2-4; no reliable D call. The germline V gene has CDR1 SGHDN and CDR2 FVKESK. This CDR3 region has 11 residues. V lost 3 bases and J lost 6, with 3 bases in between. CDR3 residues: CASSHTNIQYF. CDR3 sequence (DNA): TGTGCCAGCAGCCACACAAACATTCAGTACTTC.

This clonotype showed up just a few times. This chain joins TRBV10-3 and TRBJ2-2; D is undetermined. Germline V gives CDR1 ENHRY, CDR2 SYGVKD. The V end was cut by 11 bases, the J end by 4 bases, with 14 bases between. The CDR3 runs 13 residues. As DNA, the CDR3 is TGTGCCTCCCAGCGAGAGAGCACCGGGGAGCTGTTTTTT. It translates to CASQRESTGELFF.

The chain recombines TRBV20-1 with TRBJ2-2, with D possibly TRBD2 on 6 matching bases. V was trimmed by 6 bases and J by 6 bases, leaving 8 bases between them. Germline loops: CDR1 DFQATT, CDR2 SNEGSKA (reference sequence). The CDR3 is 11 amino acids. This CDR3 is CSAEGPGELFF. CDR3 in DNA: TGCAGTGCGGAGGGGCCCGGGGAGCTGTTTTTT.

A few counts support this clonotype. V is TRBV5-1 and J is TRBJ1-2; possible D gene TRBD1, 5 bases. The length of the CDR3 is 15 residues. V was trimmed by 3 bases and J by 1 base, leaving 13 bases between them. The germline V gene encodes CDR1 SGHRS and CDR2 YFSETQ. The CDR3 nucleotides read TGCGCCAGCAGCTGGGGCCCGGGAAGTAACTATGGCTACACCTTC. Translating it yields CASSWGPGSNYGYTF.

The table lists this clonotype with a few counts. This chain uses TRBV6-2 or TRBV6-3 with TRBJ2-1; TRBD2 might be the D (5 bases). Germline V gene data show CDR1 as MNHEY and CDR2 as SVGEGT. The CDR3 loop spans 17 amino acids. The V end was cut by 6 bases, the J end by 3 bases, with 21 bases between. CDR3 sequence (DNA): TGTGCCAGCAGCCGGAAATCGACGGGGATTTTCTACAATGAGCAGTTCTTC. It yields the protein CASSRKSTGIFYNEQFF.